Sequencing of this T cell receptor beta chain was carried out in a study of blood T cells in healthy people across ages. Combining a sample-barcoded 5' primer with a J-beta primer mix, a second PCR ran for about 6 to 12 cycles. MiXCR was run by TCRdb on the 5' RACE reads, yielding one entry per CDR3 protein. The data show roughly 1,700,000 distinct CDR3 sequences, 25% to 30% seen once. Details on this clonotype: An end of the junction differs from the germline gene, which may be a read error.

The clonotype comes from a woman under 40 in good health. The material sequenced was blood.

Here the CDR3 reads CSASRTGGNYGHTF. CDR3 nucleotide sequence: TGCAGTGCTAGTAGGACAGGGGGCAACTATGGCCACACCTTC. The V call is TRBV20-1, the J call TRBJ1-2; 11 bases align to TRBD1. The germline CDR1 and CDR2 sequences are DFQATT and SNEGSKA (reference sequence). The CDR3 loop spans 14 amino acids.